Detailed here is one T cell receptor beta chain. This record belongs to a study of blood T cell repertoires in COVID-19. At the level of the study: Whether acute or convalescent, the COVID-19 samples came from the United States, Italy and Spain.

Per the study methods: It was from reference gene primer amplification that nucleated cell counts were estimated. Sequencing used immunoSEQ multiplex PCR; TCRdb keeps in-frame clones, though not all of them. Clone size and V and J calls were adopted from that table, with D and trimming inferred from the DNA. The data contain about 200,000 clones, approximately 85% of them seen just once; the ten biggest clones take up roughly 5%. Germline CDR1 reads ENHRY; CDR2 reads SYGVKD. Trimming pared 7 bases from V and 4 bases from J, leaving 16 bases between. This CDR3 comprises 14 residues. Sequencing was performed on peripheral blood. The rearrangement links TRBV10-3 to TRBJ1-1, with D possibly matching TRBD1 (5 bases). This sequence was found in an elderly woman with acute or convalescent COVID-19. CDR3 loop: CAITGQERGTEAFF. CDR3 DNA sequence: TGTGCCATCACCGGGCAGGAAAGGGGCACTGAAGCTTTCTTT.